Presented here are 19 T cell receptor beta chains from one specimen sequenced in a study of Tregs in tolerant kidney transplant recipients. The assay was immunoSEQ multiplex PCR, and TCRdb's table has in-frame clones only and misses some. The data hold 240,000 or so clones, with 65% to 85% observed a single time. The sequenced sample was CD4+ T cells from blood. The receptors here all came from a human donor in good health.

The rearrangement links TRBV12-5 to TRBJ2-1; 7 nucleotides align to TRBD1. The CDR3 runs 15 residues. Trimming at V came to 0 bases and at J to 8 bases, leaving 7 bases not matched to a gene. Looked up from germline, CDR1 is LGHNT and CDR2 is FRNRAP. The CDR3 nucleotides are TGTGCTAGTGGTTTGGTCCCAACAGGGGCAGATGAGCAGTTCTTC. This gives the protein CASGLVPTGADEQFF.

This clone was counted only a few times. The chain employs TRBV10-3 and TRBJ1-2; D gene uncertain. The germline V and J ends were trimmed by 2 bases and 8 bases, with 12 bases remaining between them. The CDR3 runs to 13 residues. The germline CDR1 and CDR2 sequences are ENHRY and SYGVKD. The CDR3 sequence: CAISEPRQRGYTF. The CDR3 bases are TGTGCCATCAGTGAGCCCCGCCAGCGGGGCTACACCTTC.

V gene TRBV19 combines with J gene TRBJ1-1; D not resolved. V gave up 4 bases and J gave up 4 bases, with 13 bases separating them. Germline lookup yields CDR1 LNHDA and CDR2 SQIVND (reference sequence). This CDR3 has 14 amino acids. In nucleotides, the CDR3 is TGTGCCAGTAGTAGGGCCTCCCGAGGCACTGAAGCTTTCTTT. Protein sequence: CASSRASRGTEAFF. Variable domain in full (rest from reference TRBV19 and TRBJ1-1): DGGITQSPKYLFRKEGQNVTLSCEQNLNHDAMYWYRQDPGQGLRLIYYSQIVNDFQKGDIAEGYSVSREKKESFPLTVTSAQKNPTAFYLCASSRASRGTEAFFGQGTRLTVV.

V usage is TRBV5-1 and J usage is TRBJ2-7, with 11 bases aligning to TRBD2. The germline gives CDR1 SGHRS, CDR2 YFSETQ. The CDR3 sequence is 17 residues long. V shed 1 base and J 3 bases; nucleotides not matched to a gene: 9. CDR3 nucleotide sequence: TGCGCCAGCAGCTTGACTAGCGGGAGAAGGGTATACTACGAGCAGTACTTC. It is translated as CASSLTSGRRVYYEQYF.

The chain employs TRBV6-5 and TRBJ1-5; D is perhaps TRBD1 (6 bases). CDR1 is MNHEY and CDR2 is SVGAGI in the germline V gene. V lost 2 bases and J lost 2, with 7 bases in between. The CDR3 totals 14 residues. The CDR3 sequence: CASSYNRGNQPQHF. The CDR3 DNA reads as TGTGCCAGCAGTTACAACAGGGGCAATCAGCCCCAGCATTTT.

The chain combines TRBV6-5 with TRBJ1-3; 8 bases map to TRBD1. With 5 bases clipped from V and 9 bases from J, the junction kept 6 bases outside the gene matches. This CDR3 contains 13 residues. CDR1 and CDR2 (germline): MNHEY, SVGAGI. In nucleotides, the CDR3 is TGTGCCAGCAGTGAGCGGACAGGGCTCACCATATATTTT. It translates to CASSERTGLTIYF.

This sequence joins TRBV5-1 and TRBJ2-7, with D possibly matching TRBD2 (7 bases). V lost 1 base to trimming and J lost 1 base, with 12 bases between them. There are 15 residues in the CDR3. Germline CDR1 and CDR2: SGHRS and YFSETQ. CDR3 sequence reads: CASSLYGGPSYEQYF. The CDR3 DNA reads TGCGCCAGCAGCTTGTACGGGGGGCCATCCTACGAGCAGTACTTC.

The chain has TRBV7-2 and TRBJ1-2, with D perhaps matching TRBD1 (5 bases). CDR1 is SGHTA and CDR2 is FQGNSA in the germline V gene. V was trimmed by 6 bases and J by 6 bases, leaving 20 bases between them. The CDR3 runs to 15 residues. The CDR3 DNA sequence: TGTGCCAGCAGTCAGAGGTCCGGGACGGCGAATGGCTACACCTTC. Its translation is CASSQRSGTANGYTF.

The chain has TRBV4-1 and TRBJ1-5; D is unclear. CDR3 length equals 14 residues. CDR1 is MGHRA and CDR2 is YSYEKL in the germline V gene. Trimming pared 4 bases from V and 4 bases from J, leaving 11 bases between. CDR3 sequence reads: CASSPTQYNQPQHF. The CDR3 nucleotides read TGCGCCAGCAGCCCAACCCAATATAATCAGCCCCAGCATTTT.

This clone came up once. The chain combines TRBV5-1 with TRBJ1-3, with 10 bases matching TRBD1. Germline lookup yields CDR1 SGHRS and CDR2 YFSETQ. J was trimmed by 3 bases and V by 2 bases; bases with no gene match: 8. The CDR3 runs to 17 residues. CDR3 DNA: TGCGCCAGCAGCTTAACGACAGGGGGCACCCTTGGAAACACCATATATTTT. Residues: CASSLTTGGTLGNTIYF.

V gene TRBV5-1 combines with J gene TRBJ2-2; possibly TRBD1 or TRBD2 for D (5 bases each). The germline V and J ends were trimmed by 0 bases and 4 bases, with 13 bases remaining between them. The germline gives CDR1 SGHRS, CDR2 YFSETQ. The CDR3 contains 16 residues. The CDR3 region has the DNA TGCGCCAGCAGCTTGGAAGAGGGGTCAGGCACCGGGGAGCTGTTTTTT. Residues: CASSLEEGSGTGELFF.

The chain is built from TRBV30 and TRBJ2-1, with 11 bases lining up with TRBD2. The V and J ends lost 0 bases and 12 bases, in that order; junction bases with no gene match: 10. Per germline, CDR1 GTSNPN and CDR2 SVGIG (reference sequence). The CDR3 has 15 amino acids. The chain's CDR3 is CAWSVRRLAGGWQFF. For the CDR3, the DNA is TGTGCCTGGAGTGTAAGGAGGCTAGCGGGAGGATGGCAGTTCTTC.

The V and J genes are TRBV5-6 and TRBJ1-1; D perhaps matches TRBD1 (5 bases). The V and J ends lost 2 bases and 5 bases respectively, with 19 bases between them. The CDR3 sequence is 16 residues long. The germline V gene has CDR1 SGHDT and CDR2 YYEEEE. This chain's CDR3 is CASSFLSVSWGTEAFF. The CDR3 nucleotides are TGTGCCAGCAGCTTCCTCTCGGTCTCCTGGGGGACTGAAGCTTTCTTT.

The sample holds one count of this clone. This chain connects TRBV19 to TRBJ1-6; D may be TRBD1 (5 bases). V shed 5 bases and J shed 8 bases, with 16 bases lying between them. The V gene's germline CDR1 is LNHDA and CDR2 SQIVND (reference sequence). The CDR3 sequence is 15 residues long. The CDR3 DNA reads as TGTGCCAGTAGTGGGGTCCGGGACCGAGATTCACCCCTCCACTTT. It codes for CASSGVRDRDSPLHF.

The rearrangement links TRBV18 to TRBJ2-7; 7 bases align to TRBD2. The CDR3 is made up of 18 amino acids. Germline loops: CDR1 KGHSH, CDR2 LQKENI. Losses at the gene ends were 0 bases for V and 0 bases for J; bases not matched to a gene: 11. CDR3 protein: CASSPPGTIKTHSYEQYF. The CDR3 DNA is TGTGCCAGCTCACCACCTGGGACTATCAAGACCCACTCCTACGAGCAGTACTTC.

The CDR3 here is CASSRDSQSYDMNTEAFF. The CDR3 DNA reads TGCGCCAGCAGCCGGGACAGCCAATCCTACGACATGAACACTGAAGCTTTCTTT. The rearrangement uses TRBV5-1 and TRBJ1-1; 7 bases match TRBD1. The CDR3 covers 18 residues. From germline, CDR1 is SGHRS and CDR2 YFSETQ. Unmatched junction bases numbered 15, after V lost 4 bases and J lost 0 bases.

CDR3 residues: CASSILRVGEAFF. CDR3 in DNA: TGTGCCAGCAGCATCTTAAGGGTAGGAGAAGCTTTCTTT. This rearrangement joins TRBV5-6 to TRBJ1-1; D remains ambiguous. With 4 bases removed from V and 8 bases from J, the gap between germline ends came to 15 bases. The CDR3 runs to 13 residues. The germline CDR1 and CDR2 sequences are SGHDT and YYEEEE.

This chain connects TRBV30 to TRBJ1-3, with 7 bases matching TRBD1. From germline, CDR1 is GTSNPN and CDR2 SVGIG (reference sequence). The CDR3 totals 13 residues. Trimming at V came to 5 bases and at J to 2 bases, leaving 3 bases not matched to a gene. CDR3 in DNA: TGTGCCTGGTCCGGACAGGCTGGAAACACCATATATTTT. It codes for CAWSGQAGNTIYF.

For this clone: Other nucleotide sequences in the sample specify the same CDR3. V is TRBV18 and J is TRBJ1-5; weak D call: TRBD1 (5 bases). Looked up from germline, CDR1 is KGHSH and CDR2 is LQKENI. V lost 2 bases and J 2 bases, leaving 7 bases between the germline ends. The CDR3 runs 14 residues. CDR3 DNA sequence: TGTGCCAGCTCACCATGGGGGGGCAATCAGCCCCAGCATTTT. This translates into CASSPWGGNQPQHF. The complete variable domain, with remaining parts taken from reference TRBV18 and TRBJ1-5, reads NAGVMQNPRHLVRRRGQEARLRCSPMKGHSHVYWYRQLPEEGLKFMVYLQKENIIDESGMPKERFSAEFPKEGPSILRIQQVVRGDSAAYFCASSPWGGNQPQHFGDGTRLSIL.